These 23 T cell receptor beta chains share one sample of origin, sequenced in a study of blood T cell repertoires in COVID-19. Using immunoSEQ multiplex PCR, the repertoire was profiled, and TCRdb retains in-frame clones only, with some absent. The sample yields about 380,000 clones, around nine tenths seen once. The sample comprised PBMCs or T cells enriched from blood (not recorded which). Receptors were obtained from a woman between 18 and 30 years old who had recovered from COVID-19.

The DNA of the CDR3 is TGTGCCAGCAGTTTTAGTCCGCCTGTTCGCCTAGTTGCAACTAATGAAAAACTGTTTTTT. Protein: CASSFSPPVRLVATNEKLFF. This chain joins TRBV27 and TRBJ1-4; D is unresolved. The CDR3 consists of 20 residues. The germline V gene encodes CDR1 MNHEY and CDR2 SMNVEV (reference sequence). With 3 bases removed from V and 0 bases from J, the gap between germline ends came to 23 bases.

The chain carries TRBV6-5 and TRBJ1-4; D not resolved. This CDR3 is 12 amino acids long. CDR1 and CDR2 from the germline V gene are MNHEY and SVGAGI. V was trimmed by 5 bases and J by 6 bases, leaving 7 bases between them. CDR3 DNA sequence: TGTGCCAGCAGTATAGCCGATGAAAAACTGTTTTTT. Its protein is CASSIADEKLFF.

The gene calls are TRBV5-1 and TRBJ2-7; 7 bases fit TRBD2. Trimming cost V 6 bases and J 5 bases; bases outside gene matches: 5. The CDR3 totals 12 residues. Looked up from germline, CDR1 is SGHRS and CDR2 is YFSETQ. The CDR3 nucleotides read TGCGCCAGCATGGGAGGGGCGGACGAGCAGTACTTC. As protein: CASMGGADEQYF.

The chain is built from TRBV6-5 and TRBJ1-5; D is unresolved. Germline V gene sequence: CDR1 MNHEY, CDR2 SVGAGI. CDR3 length equals 15 residues. With 3 bases removed from V and 7 bases from J, the gap between germline ends came to 16 bases. The CDR3, as DNA: TGTGCCAGCAGTTATTCGTACCGAGAGGGACAGCCCCAGCATTTT. Residues: CASSYSYREGQPQHF.

The J gene is TRBJ2-1, the V gene TRBV7-6; 9 nucleotides match TRBD2. Germline trimming cut 5 bases from V and 6 bases from J; bases unmatched to any gene: 14. CDR3 length: 17 amino acids. Germline lookup yields CDR1 SGHVS and CDR2 FNYEAQ. CDR3 sequence reads: CASSPRGVLAGSNEQFF. CDR3 DNA: TGTGCCAGCAGCCCCCGCGGGGTACTAGCGGGTTCCAATGAGCAGTTCTTC.

This chain links TRBV6-5 with TRBJ1-4, with TRBD1 identical over 7 bases. The J segment lost 2 bases and the V segment lost 2 bases, leaving 2 bases of the junction unmatched. The CDR3 runs to 15 residues. CDR1 and CDR2 (germline): MNHEY, SVGAGI. CDR3 sequence (DNA): TGTGCCAGCAGTTACACAGGGGCGACTAATGAAAAACTGTTTTTT. Translation gives CASSYTGATNEKLFF.

This clone was observed once. Different DNA sequences within this sample yield the same CDR3. The gene calls are TRBV27 and TRBJ2-7; TRBD1 agrees at 7 bases. The CDR3 extends over 13 amino acids. Germline lookup yields CDR1 MNHEY and CDR2 SMNVEV (reference sequence). With 5 bases clipped from V and 1 base from J, the junction kept 2 bases outside the gene matches. The DNA of the CDR3 is TGTGCCAGCAGTCGGGACAGTTCCTACGAGCAGTACTTC. It yields the protein CASSRDSSYEQYF.

This sequence joins TRBV6-2 or TRBV6-3 and TRBJ1-1, with D possibly being TRBD1 (5 bases). The V and J ends lost 2 bases and 1 base respectively, with 14 bases between them. The germline CDR1 and CDR2 sequences are MNHEY and SVGEGT. CDR3 length equals 16 residues. The DNA for the CDR3 is TGTGCCAGCAGTTACCCGCTGGACACGGAGAACACTGAAGCTTTCTTT. Its protein product is CASSYPLDTENTEAFF.

The chain recombines TRBV2 with TRBJ1-1; possibly TRBD1 for D (5 bases). Trimming stripped 8 bases from V and 4 bases from J, with 14 bases between. The CDR3 contains 13 residues. CDR1 is SNHLY, CDR2 FYNNEI, per germline. The CDR3 loop reads CASLGAGSTEAFF. Written as DNA, the CDR3 is TGTGCCAGCCTCGGGGCCGGGAGCACTGAAGCTTTCTTT.

J is TRBJ2-5 and V is TRBV5-1; D possibly corresponds to TRBD1 (6 bases). V shed 0 bases and J shed 3 bases, with 12 bases lying between them. Germline V CDR1 and CDR2: SGHRS, YFSETQ. The CDR3 loop spans 15 amino acids. CDR3 DNA sequence: TGCGCCAGCAGCTTGGGGACAGCCACAAAAGAGACCCAGTACTTC. Its protein is CASSLGTATKETQYF.

This chain connects TRBV2 to TRBJ1-3; D is undetermined. V was pared by 2 bases and J by 0 bases, with 17 bases between. Per germline, CDR1 SNHLY and CDR2 FYNNEI. The CDR3 contains 18 residues. The CDR3 loop is CASSELVFGQSSGNTIYF. The CDR3 DNA is TGTGCCAGCAGTGAACTTGTTTTTGGGCAGTCCTCTGGAAACACCATATATTTT.

The CDR3: CAWSVGTAQETQYF. The CDR3 bases are TGTGCCTGGAGTGTGGGCACAGCACAAGAGACCCAGTACTTC. The V gene is TRBV30, the J gene TRBJ2-5; D gene unclear. The V end was cut by 0 bases, the J end by 2 bases, with 10 bases between. This CDR3 spans 14 amino acids. The germline CDR1 and CDR2 sequences are GTSNPN and SVGIG (reference sequence).

This clone was seen once. The rearrangement joins TRBV9 to TRBJ1-6; the D gene is possibly TRBD1 (5 bases). Looked up from germline, CDR1 is SGDLS and CDR2 is YYNGEE. This CDR3 has 13 residues. Trimming removed 4 bases from V and 8 bases from J, with 10 bases in between. The CDR3 reads CASSLDRYSPLHF. CDR3 DNA: TGTGCCAGCAGCCTCGACAGATATTCACCCCTCCACTTT.

For the CDR3, the DNA is TGTGCCAGCAGTGACAGACAGGGGGCTAATGAAAAACTGTTTTTT. Its translation: CASSDRQGANEKLFF. This chain joins TRBV28 and TRBJ1-4; 9 nucleotides line up with TRBD1. This CDR3 has 15 residues. V dropped 5 bases and J dropped 3; count of bases not matched to a gene: 4. In germline, CDR1 is MDHEN, CDR2 SYDVKM.

The chain has TRBV7-2 and TRBJ2-7; TRBD2 matches at 7 bases. The CDR3 is 14 amino acids. CDR1 SGHTA and CDR2 FQGNSA come from the germline V gene. With 2 bases clipped from V and 3 bases from J, the junction kept 4 bases outside the gene matches. The CDR3 sequence: CASSLYGGNYEQYF. CDR3 in DNA: TGTGCCAGCAGCTTATACGGGGGGAACTACGAGCAGTACTTC.

This clone was picked up a small number of times. The rearrangement links TRBV18 to TRBJ1-1, with D maybe TRBD1 (6 bases). V was clipped by 3 bases and J by 3 bases, with 23 bases between them. Germline-derived CDR1 and CDR2 are KGHSH and LQKENI. The CDR3 spans 18 residues. The CDR3 loop is CASSPGGLRGAGDTEAFF. Written as DNA, the CDR3 is TGTGCCAGCTCACCGGGTGGCCTTCGGGGGGCGGGGGACACTGAAGCTTTCTTT. The full variable domain, with the rest looked up from reference TRBV18 and TRBJ1-1, is NAGVMQNPRHLVRRRGQEARLRCSPMKGHSHVYWYRQLPEEGLKFMVYLQKENIIDESGMPKERFSAEFPKEGPSILRIQQVVRGDSAAYFCASSPGGLRGAGDTEAFFGQGTRLTVV.

The V gene is TRBV7-2, the J gene TRBJ1-2, with no clear D. V was clipped by 5 bases and J by 1 base, with 8 bases between them. Germline-derived CDR1 and CDR2 are SGHTA and FQGNSA. This CDR3 spans 13 amino acids. CDR3 loop: CASSHPHNYGYTF. In nucleotides, the CDR3 is TGTGCCAGCAGCCATCCCCATAACTATGGCTACACCTTC.

The V and J genes are TRBV3-1 (or the pseudogene TRBV3-2) and TRBJ1-5, with TRBD1 identical over 8 bases. This CDR3 has 14 residues. Germline assignment: CDR1 LGHDT and CDR2 YNNKEL (reference sequence). Trimming at V came to 1 base and at J to 11 bases, leaving 7 bases not matched to a gene. The CDR3 DNA follows: TGTGCCAGCAGCCAAGGGCACACAGGGGGGACCCAGCATTTT. It specifies CASSQGHTGGTQHF.

The chain combines TRBV2 with TRBJ2-1; TRBD2 aligns across 7 bases. The length of the CDR3 is 14 residues. V was pared by 4 bases and J by 4 bases, with 4 bases of the junction left unmatched. Germline lookup yields CDR1 SNHLY and CDR2 FYNNEI. CDR3 nucleotide sequence: TGTGCCAGCAGTGGAAGCGGGGCATACAATGAGCAGTTCTTC. It yields the protein CASSGSGAYNEQFF. The whole variable domain, filled in from reference TRBV2 and TRBJ2-1, reads EPEVTQTPSHQVTQMGQEVILRCVPISNHLYFYWYRQILGQKVEFLVSFYNNEISEKSEIFDDQFSVERPDGSNFTLKIRSTKLEDSAMYFCASSGSGAYNEQFFGPGTRLTVL.

J is TRBJ2-1 and V is TRBV2, with 10 bases identical to TRBD1. Germline V CDR1 and CDR2: SNHLY, FYNNEI. The CDR3 contains 13 residues. Unmatched junction bases numbered 7, after V lost 11 bases and J lost 6 bases. The CDR3 loop reads CADRQGAGNEQFF. In DNA, the CDR3 is TGTGCCGACAGACAGGGGGCTGGCAATGAGCAGTTCTTC.

The chain uses TRBV5-1 and TRBJ2-2; no clear D. V was shortened by 4 bases and J by 5 bases, with 3 bases between the two germline ends. The CDR3 length is 11 residues. Per the germline V gene, CDR1 is SGHRS and CDR2 is YFSETQ. Here the CDR3 DNA reads TGCGCCAGCAGCGAGACCGGGGAGCTGTTTTTT. Translated: CASSETGELFF. The whole variable domain, remainder taken from reference TRBV5-1 and TRBJ2-2, is KAGVTQTPRYLIKTRGQQVTLSCSPISGHRSVSWYQQTPGQGLQFLFEYFSETQRNKGNFPGRFSGRQFSNSRSEMNVSTLELGDSALYLCASSETGELFFGEGSRLTVL.

J is TRBJ1-4 and V is TRBV7-3; no clear D gene. The CDR3 consists of 17 residues. Trimming left V 3 bases short and J 3 bases short, with 17 bases between. Germline loops: CDR1 SGHTA, CDR2 FQGTGA. CDR3 protein: CASSFGPPEPANEKLFF. The CDR3 DNA follows: TGTGCCAGCAGCTTTGGTCCTCCTGAACCAGCTAATGAAAAACTGTTTTTT.

The V and J genes are TRBV5-1 and TRBJ1-4; TRBD1 matches 7 bases. CDR3 length: 16 residues. J lost 0 bases, V lost 4 bases, and 6 bases had no gene match. Germline CDR1 SGHRS, CDR2 YFSETQ. The chain's CDR3 is CASSLTGTATNEKLFF. CDR3 bases: TGCGCCAGCAGCCTGACAGGGACTGCAACTAATGAAAAACTGTTTTTT.